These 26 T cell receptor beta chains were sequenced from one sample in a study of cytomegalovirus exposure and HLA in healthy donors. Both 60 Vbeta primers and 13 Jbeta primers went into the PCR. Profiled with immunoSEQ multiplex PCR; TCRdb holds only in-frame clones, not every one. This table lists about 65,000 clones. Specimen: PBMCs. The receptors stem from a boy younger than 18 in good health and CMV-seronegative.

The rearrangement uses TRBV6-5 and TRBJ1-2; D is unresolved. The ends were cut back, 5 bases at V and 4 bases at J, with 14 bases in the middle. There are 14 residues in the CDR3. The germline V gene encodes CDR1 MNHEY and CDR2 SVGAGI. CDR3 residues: CASSRTRRGYGYTF. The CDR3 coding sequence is TGTGCCAGCAGTAGAACCCGCCGAGGCTATGGCTACACCTTC.

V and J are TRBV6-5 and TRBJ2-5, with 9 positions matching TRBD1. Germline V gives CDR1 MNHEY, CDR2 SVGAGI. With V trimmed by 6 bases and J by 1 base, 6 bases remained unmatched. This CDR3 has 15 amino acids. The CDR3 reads CASSLGQGPQETQYF. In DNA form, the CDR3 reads TGTGCCAGCAGCCTCGGACAGGGGCCCCAAGAGACCCAGTACTTC.

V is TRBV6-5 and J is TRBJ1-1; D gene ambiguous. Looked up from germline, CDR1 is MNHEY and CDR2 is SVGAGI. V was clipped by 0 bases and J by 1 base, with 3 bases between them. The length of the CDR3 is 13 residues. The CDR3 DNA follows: TGTGCCAGCAGTTACTCAGCGAACACTGAAGCTTTCTTT. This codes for CASSYSANTEAFF.

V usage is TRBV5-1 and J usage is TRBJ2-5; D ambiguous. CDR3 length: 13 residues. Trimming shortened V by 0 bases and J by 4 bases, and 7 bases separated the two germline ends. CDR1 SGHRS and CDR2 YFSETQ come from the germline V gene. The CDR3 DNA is TGCGCCAGCAGCTTGGCCCCTTTAGAGACCCAGTACTTC. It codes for CASSLAPLETQYF.

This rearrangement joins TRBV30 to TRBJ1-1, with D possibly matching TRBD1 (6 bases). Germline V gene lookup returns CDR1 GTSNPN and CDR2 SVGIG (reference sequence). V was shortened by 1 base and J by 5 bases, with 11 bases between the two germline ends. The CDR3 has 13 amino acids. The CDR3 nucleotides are TGTGCCTGGAGTGCAGGGGCTCGGACTGAAGCTTTCTTT. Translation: CAWSAGARTEAFF.

Here the CDR3 DNA reads TGTGCCAGCAGTGCAGACAGTAGTCCATCCTACGAGCAGTACTTC. Translated, it gives CASSADSSPSYEQYF. This chain uses TRBV2 with TRBJ2-7; D is possibly TRBD1 (5 bases). V gave up 4 bases and J gave up 1 base, with 14 bases separating them. CDR1 is SNHLY, CDR2 FYNNEI, per germline. The CDR3 covers 15 residues.

In nucleotides, the CDR3 is TGCGCCAGCAGCGGCCGGGACAGGGGGCGCCTTGAACAGTTCTTC. This gives the protein CASSGRDRGRLEQFF. The chain has TRBV5-1 and TRBJ2-1; 12 bases are shared with TRBD1. V lost 4 bases, J lost 13 bases, and 12 bases stayed unmatched. The CDR3 spans 15 residues. Germline lookup yields CDR1 SGHRS and CDR2 YFSETQ.

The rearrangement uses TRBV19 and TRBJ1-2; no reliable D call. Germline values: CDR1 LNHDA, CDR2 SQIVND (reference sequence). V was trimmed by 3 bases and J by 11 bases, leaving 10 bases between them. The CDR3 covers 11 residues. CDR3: CASSIGLRYTF. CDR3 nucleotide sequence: TGTGCCAGTAGTATTGGACTGCGTTACACCTTC.

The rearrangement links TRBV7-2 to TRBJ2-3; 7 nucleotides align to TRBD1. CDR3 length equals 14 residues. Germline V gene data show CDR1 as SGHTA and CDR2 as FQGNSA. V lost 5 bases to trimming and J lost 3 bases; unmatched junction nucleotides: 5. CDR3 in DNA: TGTGCCAGCAGCCTTGACAGGGTTACAGATACGCAGTATTTT. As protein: CASSLDRVTDTQYF.

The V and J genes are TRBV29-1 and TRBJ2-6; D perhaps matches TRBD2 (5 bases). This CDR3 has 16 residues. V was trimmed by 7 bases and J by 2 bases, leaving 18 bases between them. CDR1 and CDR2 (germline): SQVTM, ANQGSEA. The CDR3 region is CSASGRDLTGANVLTF. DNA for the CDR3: TGCAGCGCCTCGGGCCGGGATCTTACTGGGGCCAACGTCCTGACTTTC.

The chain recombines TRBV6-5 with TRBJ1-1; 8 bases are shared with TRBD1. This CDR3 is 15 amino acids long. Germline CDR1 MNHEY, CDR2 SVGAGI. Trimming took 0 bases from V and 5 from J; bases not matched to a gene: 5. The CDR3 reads CASSYSRQGRTEAFF. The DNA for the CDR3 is TGTGCCAGCAGTTACTCCAGACAGGGGAGGACTGAAGCTTTCTTT.

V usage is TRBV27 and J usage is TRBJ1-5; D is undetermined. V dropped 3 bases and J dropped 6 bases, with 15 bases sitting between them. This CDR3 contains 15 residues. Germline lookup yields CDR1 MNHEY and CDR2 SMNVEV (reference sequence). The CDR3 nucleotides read TGTGCCAGCAGTTTGTATGCGTCACGCGGTCAGCCCCAGCATTTT. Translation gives CASSLYASRGQPQHF.

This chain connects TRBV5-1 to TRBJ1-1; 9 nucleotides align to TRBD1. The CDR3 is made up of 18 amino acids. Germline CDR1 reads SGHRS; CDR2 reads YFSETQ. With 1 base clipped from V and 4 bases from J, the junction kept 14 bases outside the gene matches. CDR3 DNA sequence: TGCGCCAGCAGCTTGATTGGGGGGGACAGGGCCGGGGGCACTGAAGCTTTCTTT. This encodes CASSLIGGDRAGGTEAFF.

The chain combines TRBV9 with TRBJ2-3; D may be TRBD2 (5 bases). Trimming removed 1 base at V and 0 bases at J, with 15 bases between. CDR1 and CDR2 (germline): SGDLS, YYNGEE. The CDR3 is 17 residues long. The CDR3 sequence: CASSVPETRASTDTQYF. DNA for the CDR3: TGTGCCAGCAGCGTACCCGAAACTAGGGCAAGCACAGATACGCAGTATTTT.

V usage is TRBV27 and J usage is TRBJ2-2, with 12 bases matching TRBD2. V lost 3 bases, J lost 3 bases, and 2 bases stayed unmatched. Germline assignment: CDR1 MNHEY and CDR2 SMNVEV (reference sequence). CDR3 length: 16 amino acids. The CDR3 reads CASSFWTSGDTGELFF. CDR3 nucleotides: TGTGCCAGCAGTTTTTGGACTAGCGGGGACACCGGGGAGCTGTTTTTT.

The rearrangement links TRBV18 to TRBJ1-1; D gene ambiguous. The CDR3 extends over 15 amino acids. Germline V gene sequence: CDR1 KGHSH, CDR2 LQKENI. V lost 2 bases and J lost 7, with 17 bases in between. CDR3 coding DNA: TGTGCCAGCTCACCAGACGAAGATCTGGCGGTTGAAGCTTTCTTT. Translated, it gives CASSPDEDLAVEAFF.

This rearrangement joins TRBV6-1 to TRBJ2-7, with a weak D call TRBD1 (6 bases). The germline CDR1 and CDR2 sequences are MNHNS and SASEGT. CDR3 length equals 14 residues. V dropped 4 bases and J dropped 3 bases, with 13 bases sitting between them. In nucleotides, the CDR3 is TGTGCCAGCAGTGCCCGGACAGACCTCTACGAGCAGTACTTC. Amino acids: CASSARTDLYEQYF.

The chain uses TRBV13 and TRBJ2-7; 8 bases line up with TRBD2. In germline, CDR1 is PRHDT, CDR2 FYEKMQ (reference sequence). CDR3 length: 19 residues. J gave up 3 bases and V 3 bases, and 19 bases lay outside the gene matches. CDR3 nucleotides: TGTGCCAGCAGCTTTGAAGGTCCGACAACCAGCGGGGGACTCTACGAGCAGTACTTC. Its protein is CASSFEGPTTSGGLYEQYF.

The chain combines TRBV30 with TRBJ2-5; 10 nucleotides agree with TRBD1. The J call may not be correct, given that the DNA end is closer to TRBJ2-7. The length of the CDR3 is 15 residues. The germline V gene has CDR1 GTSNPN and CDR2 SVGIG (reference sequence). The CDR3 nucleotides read TGTGCCTGGGCTAAGGGACAGGGGAGCTCCTACGAGCAGTACTTC. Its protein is CAWAKGQGSSYEQYF.

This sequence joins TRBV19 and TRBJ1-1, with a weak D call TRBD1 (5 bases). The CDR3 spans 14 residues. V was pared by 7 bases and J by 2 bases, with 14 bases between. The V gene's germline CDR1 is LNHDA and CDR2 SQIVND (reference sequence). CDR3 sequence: CASTPGGANTEAFF. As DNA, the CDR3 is TGTGCCAGTACTCCGGGAGGGGCTAACACTGAAGCTTTCTTT.

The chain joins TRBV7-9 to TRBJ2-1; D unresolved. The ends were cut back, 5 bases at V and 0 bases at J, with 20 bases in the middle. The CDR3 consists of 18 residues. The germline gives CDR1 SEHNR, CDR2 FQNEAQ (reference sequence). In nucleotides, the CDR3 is TGTGCCAGCAGCGCGTCAGTTTCTTTAAGGAGCTCCTACAATGAGCAGTTCTTC. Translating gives CASSASVSLRSSYNEQFF. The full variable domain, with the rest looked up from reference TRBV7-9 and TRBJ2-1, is DTGVSQNPRHKITKRGQNVTFRCDPISEHNRLYWYRQTLGQGPEFLTYFQNEAQLEKSRLLSDRFSAERPKGSFSTLEIQRTEQGDSAMYLCASSASVSLRSSYNEQFFGPGTRLTVL.

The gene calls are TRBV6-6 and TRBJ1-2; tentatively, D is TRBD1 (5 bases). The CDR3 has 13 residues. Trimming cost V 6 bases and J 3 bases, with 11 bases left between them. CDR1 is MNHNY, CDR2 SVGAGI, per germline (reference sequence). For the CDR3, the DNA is TGTGCCAGCAGCATTCCAGGGCACTATGGCTACACCTTC. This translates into CASSIPGHYGYTF.

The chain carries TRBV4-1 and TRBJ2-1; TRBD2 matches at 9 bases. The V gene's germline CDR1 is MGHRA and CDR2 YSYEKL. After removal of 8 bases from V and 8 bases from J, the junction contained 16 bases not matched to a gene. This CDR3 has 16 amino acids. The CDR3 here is CASCTPGLAGSDEQFF. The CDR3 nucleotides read TGCGCCAGCTGCACCCCCGGGCTAGCGGGATCGGATGAGCAGTTCTTC.

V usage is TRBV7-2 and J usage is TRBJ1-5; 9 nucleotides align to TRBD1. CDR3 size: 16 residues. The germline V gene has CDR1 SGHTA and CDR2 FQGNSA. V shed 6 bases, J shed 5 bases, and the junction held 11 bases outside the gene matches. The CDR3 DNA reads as TGTGCCAGCAGTTTCCCCCTGGACAGGGGTCATCAGCCCCAGCATTTT. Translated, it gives CASSFPLDRGHQPQHF.

In DNA form, the CDR3 reads TGTGCCAGTAGCTTGGGACAGGCTGAGCAGTTCTTC. Amino acids: CASSLGQAEQFF. The V and J genes are TRBV27 and TRBJ2-1; 8 positions match TRBD1. This CDR3 has 12 amino acids. Germline CDR1 is MNHEY and CDR2 is SMNVEV (reference sequence). The ends lost 9 bases at V and 9 bases at J; junction bases unmatched: 7.

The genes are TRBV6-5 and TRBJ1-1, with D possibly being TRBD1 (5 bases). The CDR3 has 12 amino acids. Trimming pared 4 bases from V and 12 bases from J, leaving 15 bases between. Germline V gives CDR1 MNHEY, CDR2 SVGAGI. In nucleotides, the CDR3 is TGTGCCAGCAGTTCGGACATCCAAAACACTTTCTTT. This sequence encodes CASSSDIQNTFF.